What follows describes a single T cell receptor beta chain. The antigen remains unidentified. Positive magnetic bead selection separated CD4+ and CD8+ cells, and flow cytometry confirmed purity. These data come from a study of somatic mutations in cytotoxic T cells in rheumatoid arthritis. At the level of the study: Before any treatment began, 30 to 35 ml EDTA peripheral blood was collected from patients right after diagnosis. Study-wide results and caveats: The clonality of CD8+ T cells was not significantly different between rheumatoid arthritis patients and age-matched healthy controls. Healthy controls did not share the age-linked increase in CD8+ clonality seen in rheumatoid arthritis patients.

V was shortened by 0 bases and J by 5 bases, with 14 bases between the two germline ends. Germline V gene data show CDR1 as SGHDT and CDR2 as YYEEEE. The CDR3 has 15 residues. Method: immunoSEQ multiplex PCR; TCRdb's copy keeps in-frame clones and lacks some. Of 25,000 to 30,000 clones in the sample, more than 75% were seen once. The clonotype originates from an adult with rheumatoid arthritis. The chain combines TRBV5-6 with TRBJ1-2; D not resolved. The sample was CD8+ T cells sorted from blood. The CDR3 DNA reads TGTGCCAGCAGCTTGGCGGCAAGGGTGCCTTATGGCTACACCTTC. The encoded protein is CASSLAARVPYGYTF.